Listed here is a single T cell receptor (beta chain). What it recognizes is unknown. A clone one base away is much larger, so this may be a read error. The data were taken from a study of regulatory T cells in long-lasting Graves disease. As for the study in general: Treatment with antithyroid drugs for over 5 years, together with positive TSH receptor antibodies, meant persistent Graves' disease.

In building TCR beta libraries, iRepertoire HTBI primers were used together with Arm-PCR of CDR3 regions. Each CDR3 protein gets one entry after TCRdb re-called the multiplex PCR reads with MiXCR. The sample has hundreds of thousands of distinct CDR3 sequences; roughly 20% are singletons. Overall study findings and caveats: Samples came from peripheral blood alone, without thyroid tissue. Favoring TRBV28, TRBJ1-2 and TRBJ2-5 was a feature seen in persistent disease.

Germline loops: CDR1 MNHEY, CDR2 SVGAGI. The CDR3 extends over 17 amino acids. V was trimmed by 2 bases and J by 4 bases, leaving 20 bases between them. Time point specified: persistent/refractory GD, antithyroid drugs over 5 years with positive TRAb. RNA extracted from PBMCs served as the sequencing template. The sequence came from a female donor with Graves disease. V and J are TRBV6-5 and TRBJ1-2; D is possibly TRBD1 (6 bases). The sequencing here drew on peripheral blood mononuclear cells (PBMCs), taken when the disease was refractory, from a patient treated with antithyroid drugs. The CDR3 bases are TGTGCCAGCAGTTACGGTCTCTCCGGGACGGACAGCTATGGCTACACCTTC. This gives the protein CASSYGLSGTDSYGYTF.